This T cell receptor beta chain is from a study of beta chain features in type 1 diabetes. This clone was observed a handful of times. Its specificity is not known. J was trimmed by 6 bases and V by 3 bases; bases with no gene match: 6. Germline V gene data show CDR1 as LGHNA and CDR2 as YNFKEQ. The CDR3 runs to 16 residues. Findings of the study overall: Moderate but significant shortening of TCRB CDR3s was recorded in all four CD4+ subsets from Type 1 diabetes patients. Type 1 diabetes patients had fewer VDJ junction insertions and more deletions.

Expressed TCRB transcripts were sequenced, since all the RNA that had been isolated was reverse transcribed. This table comes from immunoSEQ multiplex PCR, and its TCRdb copy is limited to in-frame clones, with some not included. The sample has about 900,000 clones; 17% are singletons. This TCR was recovered from a woman between 18 and 29 years old in good health. What was sequenced was naive CD4+ T cells from blood. The V call is TRBV4-2, the J call TRBJ2-2; 11 bases fit TRBD1. The CDR3: CASSQPGTGGPGELFF. CDR3 nucleotide sequence: TGTGCCAGCAGCCAGCCAGGGACAGGGGGGCCCGGGGAGCTGTTTTTT.